Each of the 25 T cell receptor beta chains below was sequenced from the same sample in a study of radiation and T cells in renal cell carcinoma. Documented time point: blood 2 weeks post-SBRT. Treatment meaning: 15 Gy SBRT to primary tumor, nephrectomy 4 weeks later. Using immunoSEQ multiplex PCR, the repertoire was profiled, and TCRdb retains in-frame clones only, with some absent. The sample carries 100,000 to 150,000 clones, around 89% recorded once. The sequencing used blood, collected from a patient whose treatment included radiotherapy and nephrectomy. All receptors come from a woman in her 70s with renal cell carcinoma.

The rearrangement joins TRBV5-1 to TRBJ2-1; D unclear. V was cut by 2 bases and J by 7 bases, with 7 bases left in between. The CDR3 loop spans 12 amino acids. Germline CDR1 reads SGHRS; CDR2 reads YFSETQ. The CDR3 loop is CASSFVGNEQFF. CDR3 DNA sequence: TGCGCCAGCAGCTTCGTAGGAAATGAGCAGTTCTTC. Full variable domain (rest looked up from reference TRBV5-1 and TRBJ2-1): KAGVTQTPRYLIKTRGQQVTLSCSPISGHRSVSWYQQTPGQGLQFLFEYFSETQRNKGNFPGRFSGRQFSNSRSEMNVSTLELGDSALYLCASSFVGNEQFFGPGTRLTVL.

V is TRBV9 and J is TRBJ2-3; 9 nucleotides match TRBD2. V was pared by 3 bases and J by 5 bases, with 1 base of the junction left unmatched. Germline V CDR1 and CDR2: SGDLS, YYNGEE. This CDR3 spans 13 amino acids. CDR3 residues: CASSGLAVDTQYF. The DNA for the CDR3 is TGTGCCAGCAGCGGACTAGCGGTAGATACGCAGTATTTT.

The V call is TRBV10-3, the J call TRBJ2-2; 9 positions agree with TRBD1. V dropped 8 bases and J dropped 0; count of bases not matched to a gene: 7. The germline gives CDR1 ENHRY, CDR2 SYGVKD. This CDR3 is 16 amino acids long. The CDR3 here is CAIGGRTGANTGELFF. The CDR3 DNA sequence: TGTGCCATCGGGGGGAGGACAGGGGCGAACACCGGGGAGCTGTTTTTT.

This chain connects TRBV19 to TRBJ1-5; no reliable D call. Germline loops: CDR1 LNHDA, CDR2 SQIVND (reference sequence). The CDR3 has 14 amino acids. V gave up 4 bases and J gave up 5 bases, with 12 bases separating them. CDR3 sequence (DNA): TGTGCCAGTAGTACCACGACACACGATCAGCCCCAGCATTTT. This encodes CASSTTTHDQPQHF.

This chain joins TRBV5-4 and TRBJ2-1, with 10 bases matching TRBD2. V shed 7 bases and J 4 bases; nucleotides not matched to a gene: 5. Germline lookup yields CDR1 SGHNT and CDR2 YYREEE (reference sequence). The CDR3 length is 14 residues. This CDR3 is CASSGLARYNEQFF. The DNA for the CDR3 is TGTGCCAGCTCGGGACTAGCGAGGTACAATGAGCAGTTCTTC.

The rearrangement links TRBV9 to TRBJ1-2; D ambiguous. The CDR3 is 13 amino acids. Germline values: CDR1 SGDLS, CDR2 YYNGEE. Trimming took off 0 bases at V and 6 bases at J, with 9 bases between the two ends. The CDR3 DNA reads as TGTGCCAGCAGCGTAGGCAGGACTGATGGCTACACCTTC. Translated: CASSVGRTDGYTF. Variable domain in full (rest from reference TRBV9 and TRBJ1-2): DSGVTQTPKHLITATGQRVTLRCSPRSGDLSVYWYQQSLDQGLQFLIQYYNGEERAKGNILERFSAQQFPDLHSELNLSSLELGDSALYFCASSVGRTDGYTFGSGTRLTVV.

The sample holds a few counts of this clone. This chain joins TRBV6-1 and TRBJ2-7, with D unclear. V lost 4 bases and J 0 bases, leaving 13 bases between the germline ends. The V gene's germline CDR1 is MNHNS and CDR2 SASEGT. The CDR3 totals 15 residues. CDR3 residues: CASSGVRTNSYEQYF. The DNA of the CDR3 is TGTGCCAGCAGTGGGGTCAGAACTAACTCCTACGAGCAGTACTTC.

The chain carries TRBV27 and TRBJ1-2; the D gene is possibly TRBD1 (5 bases). Germline CDR1 and CDR2: MNHEY and SMNVEV (reference sequence). The CDR3 loop spans 15 amino acids. V lost 3 bases, J lost 5 bases, and 16 bases lay in between. The CDR3 region is CASSFGGGSIYGYTF. The CDR3 DNA is TGTGCCAGCAGTTTCGGGGGGGGGAGTATTTATGGCTACACCTTC.

The chain has TRBV5-1 and TRBJ2-1, with D perhaps given as TRBD1 or TRBD2 (6 bases each). V lost 3 bases to trimming and J lost 7 bases, with 20 bases between them. The CDR3 is 16 residues long. Looked up from germline, CDR1 is SGHRS and CDR2 is YFSETQ. DNA of the CDR3: TGCGCCAGCAGCTGGGAGCTCGGGGGCGCGCGGAATGAGCAGTTCTTC. Translating gives CASSWELGGARNEQFF.

A single count supports this clone. V usage is TRBV11-2 and J usage is TRBJ1-3; unclear D gene. Germline CDR1 reads SGHAT; CDR2 reads FQNNGV. This CDR3 has 15 residues. V lost 2 bases, J lost 0 bases, and 8 bases lay in between. DNA for the CDR3: TGTGCCAGCAGCTTAAAGTGGTCCTCTGGAAACACCATATATTTT. The encoded protein is CASSLKWSSGNTIYF.

This chain links TRBV30 with TRBJ2-7; 11 bases fit TRBD2. After removal of 0 bases from V and 5 bases from J, the junction contained 3 bases not matched to a gene. The CDR3 runs to 14 residues. Germline loops: CDR1 GTSNPN, CDR2 SVGIG (reference sequence). DNA for the CDR3: TGTGCCTGGAGTGTACTAGCGGGGGTTAACGAGCAGTACTTC. This encodes CAWSVLAGVNEQYF.

This clone was counted once. This sequence joins TRBV7-8 and TRBJ1-5; 9 positions agree with TRBD1. The CDR3 spans 16 residues. Germline V lookup: CDR1 SGHVS, CDR2 FQNEAQ. The V and J ends lost 5 bases and 5 bases, in that order; junction bases with no gene match: 10. CDR3: CASSPRTGATDQPQHF. CDR3 nucleotide sequence: TGTGCCAGCAGCCCCCGGACAGGGGCGACGGATCAGCCCCAGCATTTT.

The chain uses TRBV7-2 and TRBJ2-5; D perhaps matches TRBD2 (5 bases). The CDR3 is 13 amino acids. In germline, CDR1 is SGHTA, CDR2 FQGNSA. V was trimmed by 5 bases and J by 1 base, leaving 8 bases between them. The CDR3 DNA is TGTGCCAGCAGCCCGGGAACCCAAGAGACCCAGTACTTC. It codes for CASSPGTQETQYF.

The CDR3 coding sequence is TGTGCCAGCAGTTCCCCACTAGCGGGGGGAGGGGATACGCAGTATTTT. It codes for CASSSPLAGGGDTQYF. The V call is TRBV6-5, the J call TRBJ2-3; 12 bases are a match to TRBD2. V lost 4 bases to trimming and J lost 6 bases; unmatched junction nucleotides: 8. CDR1 and CDR2 from the germline V gene are MNHEY and SVGAGI. The CDR3 is 16 residues long.

The V and J genes are TRBV5-4 and TRBJ1-1, with D unclear. Trimming took off 0 bases at V and 2 bases at J, with 2 bases between the two ends. CDR1 and CDR2 from the germline V gene are SGHNT and YYREEE (reference sequence). The CDR3 totals 12 residues. CDR3 region: CASSLDNTEAFF. In nucleotides, the CDR3 is TGTGCCAGCAGCTTGGATAACACTGAAGCTTTCTTT.

CDR3 residues: CASSFPRGAGNTIYF. Here the CDR3 DNA reads TGTGCCAGCAGTTTCCCACGGGGGGCTGGAAACACCATATATTTT. The V gene is TRBV28, the J gene TRBJ1-3; D perhaps matches TRBD1 (5 bases). The germline V gene has CDR1 MDHEN and CDR2 SYDVKM. This CDR3 region has 15 residues. Between the trimmed V and J ends, which lost 3 bases and 2 bases, there was a span of 11 bases.

About this clone: This sample includes further DNA sequences coding for the same CDR3. The chain is built from TRBV5-1 and TRBJ2-5; no definite D call. CDR3 length equals 11 residues. Trimming took 3 bases from V and 0 from J, leaving 0 bases between them. Germline lookup yields CDR1 SGHRS and CDR2 YFSETQ. Here the CDR3 DNA reads TGCGCCAGCAGCTACCAAGAGACCCAGTACTTC. It is translated as CASSYQETQYF.

The chain has TRBV29-1 and TRBJ1-1, with 8 bases that match TRBD1. The CDR3 spans 13 residues. CDR1 is SQVTM and CDR2 is ANQGSEA in the germline V gene. Trimming at V came to 7 bases and at J to 1 base, leaving 5 bases not matched to a gene. CDR3 sequence (DNA): TGCAGCGGGGGGGACAGGACGAACACTGAAGCTTTCTTT. Protein sequence: CSGGDRTNTEAFF.

This chain connects TRBV10-3 to TRBJ1-1; D may be TRBD1 (5 bases). CDR3 length: 13 amino acids. Trimming removed 7 bases at V and 5 bases at J, with 14 bases between. Germline CDR1 ENHRY, CDR2 SYGVKD. DNA for the CDR3: TGTGCCATCAAGACAGCTGAAGTGACTGAAGCTTTCTTT. Its translation is CAIKTAEVTEAFF.

The chain employs TRBV14 and TRBJ1-5, with TRBD1 identical over 7 bases. The CDR3 runs to 16 residues. The J segment lost 5 bases and the V segment lost 4 bases, leaving 11 bases of the junction unmatched. The germline CDR1 and CDR2 sequences are SGHDN and FVKESK. This CDR3 reads CASSPGGRGGHQPQHF. The CDR3 coding sequence is TGTGCCAGCAGCCCCGGGGGGAGAGGGGGCCATCAGCCCCAGCATTTT.

The CDR3 DNA reads as TGTGCCAGTAGTAGTGACAGGGCGAGAAACACTGAAGCTTTCTTT. Protein sequence: CASSSDRARNTEAFF. The chain is built from TRBV19 and TRBJ1-1, with 7 bases lining up with TRBD1. The V gene's germline CDR1 is LNHDA and CDR2 SQIVND (reference sequence). The trim removed 4 bases at V and 2 bases at J, leaving 7 bases unmatched. The CDR3 length is 15 residues.

Only a few counts were recorded for this clone. The CDR3 loop reads CASSSRDNNQPQHF. Written as DNA, the CDR3 is TGTGCCAGCAGCTCCCGGGACAACAATCAGCCCCAGCATTTT. This rearrangement joins TRBV7-8 to TRBJ1-5, with D possibly being TRBD1 (6 bases). The CDR3 runs 14 residues. From germline, CDR1 is SGHVS and CDR2 FQNEAQ. V was clipped by 4 bases and J by 3 bases, with 10 bases between them.

The rearrangement joins TRBV5-1 to TRBJ2-7, with D possibly TRBD2 on 5 matching bases. The CDR3 runs 13 residues. The V end lost 4 bases, the J end lost 3 bases, and 11 bases lay between the germline ends. CDR1 SGHRS and CDR2 YFSETQ come from the germline V gene. The chain's CDR3 is CASSPAGIYEQYF. The CDR3 DNA follows: TGCGCCAGCAGCCCGGCGGGTATCTACGAGCAGTACTTC.

The V call is TRBV28, the J call TRBJ2-2; either TRBD1 or TRBD2 may fit D (6 bases each). Trimming pared 5 bases from V and 5 bases from J, leaving 15 bases between. The CDR3 has 15 residues. Germline assignment: CDR1 MDHEN and CDR2 SYDVKM. CDR3 residues: CASSPGAGRTGELFF. In DNA form, the CDR3 reads TGTGCCAGCAGTCCGGGGGCAGGGCGGACCGGGGAGCTGTTTTTT.

This clone has only a few counts. The chain couples TRBV14 to TRBJ1-1; 7 nucleotides line up with TRBD1. The ends lost 4 bases at V and 6 bases at J; junction bases unmatched: 11. The length of the CDR3 is 15 residues. CDR1 and CDR2 from the germline V gene are SGHDN and FVKESK. The CDR3 coding sequence is TGTGCCAGCAGCCTCGGGCTGACAGGGTCATCTGAAGCTTTCTTT. Its protein is CASSLGLTGSSEAFF.